This T cell receptor (beta chain) was found in a study of cytomegalovirus exposure and HLA in healthy donors. Study background: Tens of millions of unique TCRs from HLA-typed donors were held in an early data release.

Germline-derived CDR1 and CDR2 are SGHKS and YYEKEE (reference sequence). The CDR3 runs 15 residues. The V gene end was trimmed by 4 bases and the J gene end by 4 bases; junction bases not matched to a gene: 6. Use of 60 Vbeta and 13 Jbeta primers characterized the PCR. Profiled with immunoSEQ multiplex PCR; TCRdb holds only in-frame clones, not every one. The sample shows 150,000 to 190,000 clones, about 85% of them seen only once. The sequence was obtained from a woman under 30 in good health and CMV-seronegative. The sample taken for sequencing was PBMCs. The chain carries TRBV5-5 and TRBJ1-4; 8 bases fit TRBD1. The CDR3 is CASSIGQGRNEKLFF. The CDR3 DNA reads TGTGCCAGCAGCATAGGACAGGGCCGTAATGAAAAACTGTTTTTT. The entire variable domain, with the rest obtained from reference TRBV5-5 and TRBJ1-4, is as follows: DAGVTQSPTHLIKTRGQQVTLRCSPISGHKSVSWYQQVLGQGPQFIFQYYEKEERGRGNFPDRFSARQFPNYSSELNVNALLLGDSALYLCASSIGQGRNEKLFFGSGTQLSVL.